What follows are 13 T cell receptor beta chains derived from one specimen sequenced in a study of technical replicates of blood from several donors (TCRdb year 2017). Library generation was performed with the immunoSEQ multiplex PCR assay. TCRdb limited this immuneACCESS table to in-frame rearrangements with V and J called. A share of clones is missing; checked studies link under half to unresolved V genes, and the rest is unexplained. Within this sample are approximately 15,000 clones, with roughly 88% of them counted one time only. The ten most abundant clones make up under 15% of the sample. Specimen: PBMCs. The receptors here all came from a human donor in good health.

The chain employs TRBV7-2 and TRBJ1-1; D may be TRBD1 (6 bases). V dropped 3 bases and J dropped 3 bases, with 8 bases sitting between them. Germline loops: CDR1 SGHTA, CDR2 FQGNSA. The CDR3 contains 13 residues. The CDR3 region is CASSLDSYTEAFF. The CDR3 DNA reads as TGTGCCAGCAGCTTGGACAGCTACACTGAAGCTTTCTTT.

V usage is TRBV28 and J usage is TRBJ1-1; 8 bases fit TRBD1. V shed 4 bases, J shed 8 bases, and the junction held 6 bases outside the gene matches. The CDR3 runs 13 residues. Germline V CDR1 and CDR2: MDHEN, SYDVKM. In nucleotides, the CDR3 is TGTGCCAGCAGTTCCGCGGACAGGGCCGAAGCTTTCTTT. Amino acid sequence: CASSSADRAEAFF.

The chain is built from TRBV27 and TRBJ1-1, with 12 bases fitting TRBD1. Germline V lookup: CDR1 MNHEY, CDR2 SMNVEV (reference sequence). V shed 7 bases and J 2 bases; nucleotides not matched to a gene: 5. The CDR3 covers 15 residues. The CDR3 nucleotides read TGTGCCAGCACCGCCGGGACAGGGGGCAACACTGAAGCTTTCTTT. Protein sequence: CASTAGTGGNTEAFF.

In its sample, this clone was seen once. The chain joins TRBV5-1 to TRBJ1-5; D not certain. Trimming stripped 8 bases from V and 1 base from J, with 19 bases between. Germline V gives CDR1 SGHRS, CDR2 YFSETQ. This CDR3 is built from 16 residues. CDR3 DNA sequence: TGCGCCAGGTTTGGAGCGGGGAAGTTAAGCAATCAGCCCCAGCATTTT. Translated, it gives CARFGAGKLSNQPQHF.

The chain links TRBV27 to TRBJ2-1; D ambiguous. The CDR3 extends over 13 amino acids. Per germline, CDR1 MNHEY and CDR2 SMNVEV (reference sequence). The V gene lost 2 bases and the J gene lost 9 bases, with 11 bases spanning the gap. CDR3 in amino acids: CASSLTNLGEQFF. CDR3 bases: TGTGCCAGCAGTTTAACTAACCTCGGTGAGCAGTTCTTC.

The rearrangement uses TRBV27 and TRBJ2-1; 9 nucleotides line up with TRBD2. Germline assignment: CDR1 MNHEY and CDR2 SMNVEV (reference sequence). CDR3 length: 16 residues. Trimming removed 5 bases from V and 8 bases from J; junction bases left unmatched: 13. The chain's CDR3 is CASSPRWLAGSDEQFF. The CDR3, as DNA: TGTGCCAGCAGTCCCCGGTGGCTAGCGGGGAGCGATGAGCAGTTCTTC.

This rearrangement joins TRBV28 to TRBJ2-5, with 10 nucleotides matching TRBD2. The germline V gene encodes CDR1 MDHEN and CDR2 SYDVKM. J lost 2 bases, V lost 5 bases, and 5 bases had no gene match. The CDR3 runs 15 residues. CDR3 coding DNA: TGTGCCAGCAGTAAACTAGCGGGATCGCAAGAGACCCAGTACTTC. Translated, it gives CASSKLAGSQETQYF.

As concerns this clone: One end of the junction varies from germline; a read error may be responsible. The J gene is TRBJ2-1, the V gene TRBV2, with D uncertain. The CDR3 has 13 amino acids. The germline V gene has CDR1 SNHLY and CDR2 FYNNEI. CDR3 amino acids: CASSDDSFNEQFF. CDR3 sequence (DNA): TGTGCCAGCAGTGATGACTCCTTCAATGAGCAGTTCTTC.

This chain connects TRBV5-1 to TRBJ2-1; weak D call: TRBD2 (5 bases). From germline, CDR1 is SGHRS and CDR2 YFSETQ. The V end lost 1 base, the J end lost 2 bases, and 10 bases lay between the germline ends. The CDR3 runs 15 residues. CDR3 DNA: TGCGCCAGCAGCTTGACTAGTGGGACCTACAATGAGCAGTTCTTC. It codes for CASSLTSGTYNEQFF.

This sequence joins TRBV7-7 and TRBJ2-7, with 7 bases lining up with TRBD2. Losses at the gene ends were 0 bases for V and 2 bases for J; bases not matched to a gene: 4. Germline V gene data show CDR1 as SSHAT and CDR2 as FNYEAQ (reference sequence). The CDR3 consists of 15 residues. The CDR3 nucleotides read TGTGCCAGCAGCTTAGCTTCAGGGACTACCTACGAGCAGTACTTC. This codes for CASSLASGTTYEQYF.

In this sample, this clone turned up a few times. J is TRBJ1-4 and V is TRBV18, with D unclear. The germline gives CDR1 KGHSH, CDR2 LQKENI. With 6 bases removed from V and 8 bases from J, the gap between germline ends came to 13 bases. The CDR3 extends over 13 amino acids. The CDR3 DNA is TGTGCCAGCTCCCCAGAGGTCCAAGAAAAACTGTTTTTT. Residues: CASSPEVQEKLFF. The complete variable domain, with remaining parts taken from reference TRBV18 and TRBJ1-4, reads NAGVMQNPRHLVRRRGQEARLRCSPMKGHSHVYWYRQLPEEGLKFMVYLQKENIIDESGMPKERFSAEFPKEGPSILRIQQVVRGDSAAYFCASSPEVQEKLFFGSGTQLSVL.

The CDR3 sequence: CASSPGRGNEQFF. The DNA for the CDR3 is TGCGCCAGCAGCCCGGGGAGGGGCAATGAGCAGTTCTTC. This chain joins TRBV5-1 and TRBJ2-1; 7 bases are shared with TRBD2. CDR1 SGHRS and CDR2 YFSETQ come from the germline V gene. Trimming at V came to 4 bases and at J to 6 bases, leaving 4 bases not matched to a gene. The CDR3 loop spans 13 amino acids.

The chain employs TRBV30 and TRBJ1-4; the match to TRBD1 covers 11 bases. Per the germline V gene, CDR1 is GTSNPN and CDR2 is SVGIG (reference sequence). Trimming removed 3 bases from V and 7 bases from J; junction bases left unmatched: 7. CDR3 length: 15 amino acids. The chain's CDR3 is CAWRRPGQGGEKLFF. CDR3 DNA: TGTGCCTGGAGGAGACCGGGACAGGGGGGTGAAAAACTGTTTTTT.